The 16 T cell receptor beta chains below all came from one sample that was sequenced in a study of a mutant IDH1 vaccine in newly diagnosed glioma. As to time point: week 11, during vaccination. Every vaccination contained 300 ug of the mutant IDH1 20-mer peptide and was paired with topical imiquimod. The antigens of these receptors remain unknown. Sequencing used immunoSEQ multiplex PCR; TCRdb keeps in-frame clones, though not all of them. Of tens of thousands of clones listed, under 90% are singletons. The specimen was PBMCs, collected from a glioma patient whose treatment included an IDH1 peptide vaccine. These receptors all stem from a man aged 50-59 years with glioma.

This rearrangement joins TRBV6-5 to TRBJ1-6; maybe TRBD1 (6 bases). The V end lost 6 bases, the J end lost 10 bases, and 10 bases lay between the germline ends. Looked up from germline, CDR1 is MNHEY and CDR2 is SVGAGI. The CDR3 runs 12 residues. In nucleotides, the CDR3 is TGTGCCAGCAGACAGGGACCGTCACCCCTCCACTTT. Its translation is CASRQGPSPLHF.

Turning to this clone: The junction departs from the called germline gene at one end, perhaps through a read error. Here the CDR3 DNA reads TGTGCCAGCAGCTCCGGACTGAACCAGGAGACCCAGTACTTC. As protein: CASSSGLNQETQYF. The chain links TRBV7-9 to TRBJ2-5; maybe TRBD2 (5 bases). The CDR3 loop spans 14 amino acids. The germline V gene encodes CDR1 SEHNR and CDR2 FQNEAQ (reference sequence).

This clone was recorded only once. This chain uses TRBV11-3 with TRBJ2-2, with D possibly matching TRBD1 (5 bases). V was shortened by 5 bases and J by 2 bases, with 15 bases between the two germline ends. The CDR3 is made up of 16 amino acids. The germline CDR1 and CDR2 sequences are SGHNT and YENEEA. For the CDR3, the DNA is TGTGCCAGCAGCCGGACAAGGACGGAAAACACCGGGGAGCTGTTTTTT. Encoded protein: CASSRTRTENTGELFF.

V is TRBV7-9 and J is TRBJ2-7, with 7 bases lining up with TRBD1. Germline V gene sequence: CDR1 SEHNR, CDR2 FQNEAQ (reference sequence). Trimming took 7 bases from V and 2 from J; bases not matched to a gene: 5. This CDR3 contains 13 residues. The DNA of the CDR3 is TGTGCCAGCATGGGACAGACGACCTACGAGCAGTACTTC. Translating it yields CASMGQTTYEQYF.

The V call is TRBV5-4, the J call TRBJ1-6, with TRBD1 as a possible D gene (5 bases). The CDR3 is 16 amino acids. V was shortened by 4 bases and J by 0 bases, with 11 bases between the two germline ends. Germline V gene data show CDR1 as SGHNT and CDR2 as YYREEE (reference sequence). CDR3 nucleotides: TGTGCCAGCAGCAGCAAAGACAGCTCCTATAATTCACCCCTCCACTTT. It is translated as CASSSKDSSYNSPLHF.

V and J are TRBV28 and TRBJ1-4; unclear D gene. The CDR3 is 12 amino acids. With 7 bases removed from V and 5 bases from J, the gap between germline ends came to 8 bases. Germline V lookup: CDR1 MDHEN, CDR2 SYDVKM. The CDR3: CASKTGNEKLFF. In DNA form, the CDR3 reads TGTGCCAGCAAGACGGGGAATGAAAAACTGTTTTTT.

The V gene is TRBV4-3, the J gene TRBJ2-5; 7 bases match TRBD1. The J call may be wrong; the DNA end is better matched by TRBJ2-7. Germline CDR1 reads LGHNA; CDR2 reads YSLEER. The CDR3 is 14 residues long. For the CDR3, the DNA is TGCGCCACCTCAGCCACGCAGGGGGCCTACGAGCAGTACTTC. Its translation: CATSATQGAYEQYF.

The J gene is TRBJ1-4, the V gene TRBV5-5; D unclear. V gave up 1 base and J gave up 0 bases, with 10 bases separating them. CDR1 SGHKS and CDR2 YYEKEE come from the germline V gene (reference sequence). This CDR3 is built from 16 residues. CDR3 nucleotide sequence: TGTGCCAGCAGCTTGAACGGGCGCTCAACTAATGAAAAACTGTTTTTT. Translated: CASSLNGRSTNEKLFF.

V is TRBV9 and J is TRBJ2-7; TRBD1 matches 9 bases. V gave up 0 bases and J gave up 6 bases; unmatched junction bases: 10. The CDR3 is 16 residues long. The germline V gene encodes CDR1 SGDLS and CDR2 YYNGEE. Written as DNA, the CDR3 is TGTGCCAGCAGCGTAGCGCCGGGACAGGGTGTCTCCGAGCAGTACTTC. This gives the protein CASSVAPGQGVSEQYF.

V gene TRBV29-1 combines with J gene TRBJ2-2; D is possibly TRBD1 or TRBD2 (5 bases each). V lost 3 bases, J lost 1 base, and 9 bases lay in between. Germline values: CDR1 SQVTM, CDR2 ANQGSEA. This CDR3 has 14 amino acids. CDR3 nucleotides: TGCAGCGTTGATTCGGGGCGGAACACCGGGGAGCTGTTTTTT. This sequence encodes CSVDSGRNTGELFF.

The CDR3 here is CASSQGTTEPQHF. Here the CDR3 DNA reads TGCGCCAGCAGCCAAGGGACCACTGAGCCCCAGCATTTT. The chain is built from TRBV4-3 and TRBJ1-5; D uncertain. The CDR3 runs 13 residues. V lost 1 base and J lost 8, with 9 bases in between. Germline V gene data show CDR1 as LGHNA and CDR2 as YSLEER.

The chain couples TRBV2 to TRBJ2-1; D possibly matches TRBD1 or TRBD2 (5 bases each). The V and J ends lost 3 bases and 2 bases respectively, with 11 bases between them. Germline assignment: CDR1 SNHLY and CDR2 FYNNEI. The CDR3 is 15 amino acids. This chain's CDR3 is CASSEGVAPYNEQFF. CDR3 coding DNA: TGTGCCAGCAGTGAGGGGGTAGCGCCCTACAATGAGCAGTTCTTC.

The rearrangement uses TRBV7-9 and TRBJ2-3; D is ambiguous. V dropped 0 bases and J dropped 4 bases, with 8 bases sitting between them. Germline CDR1 SEHNR, CDR2 FQNEAQ (reference sequence). The CDR3 contains 14 residues. The CDR3 DNA sequence: TGTGCCAGCAGCTTAGCCCAGGACGCAGATACGCAGTATTTT. Protein product: CASSLAQDADTQYF.

The chain has TRBV6-5 and TRBJ2-5; D is tentatively TRBD1 or TRBD2 (5 bases each). The V gene's germline CDR1 is MNHEY and CDR2 SVGAGI. The CDR3 covers 13 residues. Trimming removed 2 bases at V and 3 bases at J, with 7 bases between. The DNA of the CDR3 is TGTGCCAGCAGTTACCTGGGGGAAGAGACCCAGTACTTC. This gives the protein CASSYLGEETQYF.

The rearrangement joins TRBV27 to TRBJ2-7, with 9 bases that match TRBD2. Trimming removed 0 bases from V and 1 base from J; junction bases left unmatched: 10. From germline, CDR1 is MNHEY and CDR2 SMNVEV (reference sequence). This CDR3 comprises 18 residues. DNA for the CDR3: TGTGCCAGCAGTTTATCCGGACTAGCGAATTTAAGGTCCTACGAGCAGTACTTC. This encodes CASSLSGLANLRSYEQYF.

The rearrangement uses TRBV28 and TRBJ1-2; D gene ambiguous. In germline, CDR1 is MDHEN, CDR2 SYDVKM. The CDR3 consists of 17 residues. V was shortened by 3 bases and J by 0 bases, with 17 bases between the two germline ends. The CDR3 DNA reads TGTGCCAGCAGTTTTTCCCTCCCCCTTAAGGCTAACTATGGCTACACCTTC. This sequence encodes CASSFSLPLKANYGYTF.